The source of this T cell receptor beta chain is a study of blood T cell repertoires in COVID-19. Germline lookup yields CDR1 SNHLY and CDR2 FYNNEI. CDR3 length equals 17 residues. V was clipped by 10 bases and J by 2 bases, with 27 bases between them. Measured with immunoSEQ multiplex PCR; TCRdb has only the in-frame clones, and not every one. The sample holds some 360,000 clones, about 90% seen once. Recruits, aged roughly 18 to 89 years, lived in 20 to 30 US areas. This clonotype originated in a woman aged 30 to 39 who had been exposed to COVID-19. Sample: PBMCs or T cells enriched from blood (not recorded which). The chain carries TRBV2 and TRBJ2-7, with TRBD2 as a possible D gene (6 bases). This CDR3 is CAIPRGGKGSTPYEQYF. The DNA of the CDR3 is TGTGCCATCCCGAGGGGCGGGAAGGGAAGTACACCCTACGAGCAGTACTTC.